This TCR beta chain was sequenced for a study of cytomegalovirus exposure and HLA in healthy donors (dated by TCRdb to 2016 to 2017). For the study in its entirety: In an earlier analysis of some 550 of the donors, 276 Gb of sequence data and roughly 100 million unique TCR beta sequences from 150 million to 200 million T cells were reported. An early release covering about 600 HLA-typed donors comprised roughly 300 gigabases of sequencing data and 65 million to 100 million unique TCR sequences. Of the roughly 400 genotyped donors, approximately 83% fell in the genetic ancestry cluster associated with self-reported Caucasian donors. The study aimed to test whether cataloging public T cell receptors could reveal signatures of past pathogen exposure. Using immunosequencing, the study profiled T cell repertoires from about 620 subjects and related those repertoires to cytomegalovirus serostatus. A separate validation cohort of some 130 different subjects was used in addition to the roughly 700-subject first cohort. To predict cytomegalovirus infection status, the study combined high-throughput TCR immunosequencing, statistical association of individual TCRs with disease status, and machine learning. A later analysis re-examined previously published TCR beta repertoires from roughly 650 donors and added high-resolution HLA genotyping to investigate patterns of TCR occurrence. The later analysis used no new phenotypic data to find candidate immune exposures, relying instead on TCR beta sequences and their occurrence across donors. An earlier analysis of roughly 580 of the donors used high-throughput TCR beta sequencing to judge whether each TCR beta V gene segment behaved as functional or pseudogenic. Donor age, sex, ethnicity and CMV serostatus were compiled together with the repertoire data. A later genetic analysis took genome-wide SNP genotypes for about 55% of the roughly 700 donors and used that subset as a discovery cohort. Every repertoire in the discovery cohort had been generated on one and the same sequencing platform. Both class I and class II loci were covered by HLA typing, at four-digit resolution. Typing coverage differed by locus: A, B, C, DRB1 and DQB1 were typed in about 620-640 donors, DQA1 in approximately 520, DPA1 in some 600, and DPB1 in 400 to 490. Roughly 5 DR-DQ haplotypes were handled as single units for association and clustering, since linkage in the cohort was strong. Among about 400 genotyped donors of the cohort, an average of around 240,000 unique TCR beta nucleotide sequences was sequenced per donor, of which roughly 18% were non-productive.

CDR1 and CDR2 (SGDLS, YYNGEE) derive from the germline V gene. Its CDR3 holds 16 amino acids, cysteine through phenylalanine. The only DNA kept is the CDR3, 48 bases in frame from the first base. Trimming accounts for 2 bases at V and 8 bases at J, while the number of junction bases matched to no gene is 10. Library method: the immunoSEQ multiplex PCR assay. For the multiplex PCR, a mixture combining 60 forward primers for TCR Vbeta segments and 13 reverse primers for TCR Jbeta segments was used. The CDR3 region of rearranged TCR beta genes was amplified from genomic DNA by a multiplex PCR assay. On the Illumina HiSeq System, the amplified TCR beta libraries were sequenced as 87-base-pair reads. Regarding the original processing steps: Across the 600 to 700 repertoires, a later analysis counted roughly 84 million unique TCR beta chains, around 11 million of which were shared by at least two donors. To remove PCR and sequencing errors, raw reads were error-corrected and collapsed into unique sequences using a nearest-neighbor algorithm that merged closely related sequences. CDR3 sequences were aligned to IMGT reference sequences to assign V, D and J gene segments. Each retained sequence needed at least a six-nucleotide match to both a V gene segment and a J gene segment. Rearrangements were called productive when the CDR3 lacked stop codons and stayed in frame with V and J; all others were non-productive. Following IMGT convention, CDR3 was defined as the stretch from the second conserved V-encoded cysteine up to the conserved J-encoded phenylalanine. In an earlier analysis of around 540 of the donors, sequences lacking an unambiguous match to a single V gene segment were excluded. An earlier analysis of around 600 of the donors classified V segments as functional when productive rearrangements were above 56.7% and as segregating when the standard deviation between donors was above 5%. A statistical classification framework was built for diagnosing cytomegalovirus status from the catalog of TCR beta chain sequences. V and J gene assignment, in a later analysis, came from comparing TCR nucleotide sequences with IMGT/GENE-DB human TR gene sequences. The TCRdist pipeline was used in a later analysis to assign CDR3 sequences and most-parsimonious VDJ recombination scenarios. In a later analysis, every TCR beta chain was defined by the combination of its CDR3 amino acid sequence and its V-gene family, and reads without a unique V-gene family were dropped. A later analysis removed roughly 590 highly shared, low-generation-probability nucleotide sequences to deal with suspected cross-contamination and a sequencing artifact. In a later analysis, a clonal expansion index for each public chain was calculated from normalized within-repertoire ranks of inferred template counts. In a later analysis, generation probabilities were computed using a VDJ recombination model fitted to out-of-frame rearrangements, and the results were checked against IGoR. In a later analysis, TCR-TCR, TCR-HLA and TCR-CMV co-occurrence was scored with hypergeometric tests, and a repertoire-size bias correction was applied to TCR pairs. False discovery rates were estimated in a later analysis by permuting HLA or CMV assignments 20 times. In a later analysis, co-occurring TCRs were grouped using DBSCAN, with TCRdist sequence similarity added in when clustering inside HLA-allele-positive subsets. Repertoires with fewer than 30,000 or more than 120,000 public chains were left out of co-occurrence clustering, as were about 5 repertoires with anomalous nucleotide sharing. Drawn from immuneACCESS, this table holds only the in-frame rearrangements with V and J called that TCRdb kept. Clones are partly lost; checked studies trace under half to an unresolved V gene and leave the rest unexplained. From that table come the V and J calls and clone size; the DNA was used to work out D and trimming. This sample has under 250,000 clones in its table, and approximately 85% of those were observed once. Of the sample, over 2% is held by the ten largest clones.

For this clone: Which antigen it targets is not known. Qualities for individual bases were not recorded, and no much larger clone is one base off.

In total, 630 or so healthy bone marrow donors made up the cohort. At the time of sampling, every cohort member was nominally healthy, though immune exposures that went unrecorded were likely present. The donor tested CMV seronegative, placing the donor among the 350 to 400 seronegative members of the cohort. Each donor provided a peripheral blood sample, and peripheral blood mononuclear cells were used for TCR beta sequencing. The Qiagen DNeasy Blood Extraction Kit was used to extract genomic DNA from the blood cell samples. The paper's findings and limits, for the study overall: In a later analysis, the rate of TCR association differed among HLA loci, with DRB1 alleles having the most associated TCRs and HLA-C alleles having the fewest. A later analysis found that most CMV-associated TCR beta chains appeared HLA-restricted, with HLA associations seemingly driven largely by CMV exposure. Because HLA typing was missing for some donors at each locus, association tests included only the typed subset. Linkage disequilibrium might explain the correlated functional status among segregating V segments, but an unknown experimental factor could not be excluded. Several of the top co-occurrence clusters appeared to be linked to parvovirus B19, influenza, CMV and Epstein-Barr virus, according to a later analysis. The cohort was sequenced for TCR beta chains only, and without alpha or paired-chain data the features that could be detected were limited. Because counts were too low, roughly 16 rarely observed V segments, including chromosome 9 orphons, were excluded from the earlier analysis of under 650 of the donors. A group of highly shared sequence variants was considered likely to be a technical artifact of the sequencing pipeline. Roughly uniform sequencing depth across donors was assumed in presence/absence analyses, although this assumption may not hold. A later analysis associated 16,951 TCR beta sequences with specific HLA alleles at a false discovery rate of 0.05. Some IMGT-functional V segments, including TRBV6-2 and TRBV6-3, could not be told apart with the 87-base-pair reads, so those segments were excluded. The authors suggested that the approach could potentially be extended to other disease states and immunological phenotypes. In both the original and validation cohorts, the classifier was reported to diagnose cytomegalovirus status with high specificity and sensitivity. Most TCR sequences were seen in very few donors, while some public TCRs were found in many individuals. The study gave a list of about 170 TCR beta chains associated with cytomegalovirus. A further reported finding was that TCR beta sequences accurately predicted the HLA-A and HLA-B alleles for most subjects in the first cohort. Strong co-occurrence of HLA alleles, especially DR and DQ, made assigning TCR associations to individual alleles difficult. A later analysis found that HLA-associated TCR beta chains were more clonally expanded and had lower generation probabilities than equally common non-associated chains. In vitro tests confirmed that a few of the cytomegalovirus-associated TCR beta chains recognize cytomegalovirus antigens. According to a later genetic analysis, donors in an Asian-associated ancestry cluster had fewer N-insertions in productive TCRs than the approximately 690-donor mean. In an earlier analysis of 587 of the donors, most TCR beta V segments appeared in productive rearrangements about 87% or about 30% of the time, broadly matching IMGT annotations. Immune exposure information for the cohort was limited to CMV serostatus. An association between a missense DCLRE1C variant and V-gene and J-gene trimming of TCR beta chains was found in a later genetic analysis and replicated in an independent cohort.

The sample was PBMCs. The V gene is TRBV9 and the J gene is TRBJ2-1; a stretch of 10 junction bases matches TRBD2. This sequence originates from a woman aged 50 to 60 in good health and CMV-seronegative. The CDR3 is CASSVRPAGGGHEQFF. DNA sequence: TGTGCCAGCAGCGTCCGACCAGCGGGAGGGGGGCATGAGCAGTTCTTC. Full variable domain (CDR3 extended with the reference TRBV9 and TRBJ2-1 proteins): DSGVTQTPKHLITATGQRVTLRCSPRSGDLSVYWYQQSLDQGLQFLIQYYNGEERAKGNILERFSAQQFPDLHSELNLSSLELGDSALYFCASSVRPAGGGHEQFFGPGTRLTVL.